This T cell receptor beta chain was captured by sequencing in a study of T cell repertoires in cytomegalovirus infection. V lost 6 bases, J lost 0 bases, and 12 bases lay in between. This CDR3 is built from 14 residues. Germline CDR1 and CDR2: SGHTA and FQGNSA. This clonotype was seen at least ten times. TCRdb used MiXCR to reprocess the reads, holding one entry per CDR3 protein. Among 300,000 or so distinct CDR3 sequences listed, about a quarter were seen once. The clonotype originates from a human donor in good health (CMV status not recorded). Some clones in this sample may be carry-over from other donors' samples. V and J are TRBV7-2 and TRBJ2-7, with a possible D match to TRBD2 (6 bases). What was sequenced was PBMCs. The CDR3 nucleotides are TGTGCCAGCAGGAGGGAGGAGAGCTCCTACGAGCAGTACTTC. It is translated as CASRREESSYEQYF.